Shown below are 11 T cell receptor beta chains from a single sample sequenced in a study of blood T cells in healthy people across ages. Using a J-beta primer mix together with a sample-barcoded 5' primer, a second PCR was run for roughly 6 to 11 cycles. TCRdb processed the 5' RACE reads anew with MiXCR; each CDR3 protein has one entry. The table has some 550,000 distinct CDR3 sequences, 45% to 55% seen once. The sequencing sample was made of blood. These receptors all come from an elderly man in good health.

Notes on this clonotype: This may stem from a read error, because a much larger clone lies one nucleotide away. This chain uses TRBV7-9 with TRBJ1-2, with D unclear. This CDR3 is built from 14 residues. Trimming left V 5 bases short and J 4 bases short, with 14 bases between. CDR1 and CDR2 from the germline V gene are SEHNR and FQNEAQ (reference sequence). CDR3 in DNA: TGTGCCAGCAGCGCCAACAGTAGACCCTATGGCTACACCTTC. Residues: CASSANSRPYGYTF.

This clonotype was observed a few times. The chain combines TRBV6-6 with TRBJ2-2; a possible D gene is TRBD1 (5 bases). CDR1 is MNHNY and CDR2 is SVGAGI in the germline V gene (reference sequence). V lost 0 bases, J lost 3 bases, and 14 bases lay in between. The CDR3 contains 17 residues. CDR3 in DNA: TGTGCCAGCAGTTACTCGAGCGCTGGGGCGCACACCGGGGAGCTGTTTTTT. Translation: CASSYSSAGAHTGELFF.

This CDR3 is CASSFITDPRYEQYF. Written as DNA, the CDR3 is TGTGCCAGCAGTTTTATTACGGACCCTCGTTACGAGCAGTACTTC. The chain combines TRBV6-2 or TRBV6-3 with TRBJ2-7; D is unresolved. Germline V CDR1 and CDR2: MNHEY, SVGEGT. V lost 4 bases, J lost 4 bases, and 17 bases lay in between. The CDR3 extends over 15 amino acids.

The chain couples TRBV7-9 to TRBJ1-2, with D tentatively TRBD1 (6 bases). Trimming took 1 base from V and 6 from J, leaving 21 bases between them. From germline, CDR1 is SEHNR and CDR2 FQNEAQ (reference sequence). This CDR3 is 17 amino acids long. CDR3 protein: CASSLGGAGPSRDGYTF. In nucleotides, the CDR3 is TGTGCCAGCAGCTTAGGGGGGGCAGGACCCAGCCGGGATGGCTACACCTTC.

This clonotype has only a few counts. This chain's CDR3 is CASRTGTNILLGTMTYNEQFF. The CDR3 coding sequence is TGTGCCAGCAGAACCGGGACAAATATTCTTTTAGGGACTATGACCTACAATGAGCAGTTCTTC. The rearrangement links TRBV27 to TRBJ2-1, with a weak D call TRBD2 (7 bases). This CDR3 comprises 21 residues. V was clipped by 6 bases and J by 2 bases, with 32 bases between them. The V gene's germline CDR1 is MNHEY and CDR2 SMNVEV (reference sequence).

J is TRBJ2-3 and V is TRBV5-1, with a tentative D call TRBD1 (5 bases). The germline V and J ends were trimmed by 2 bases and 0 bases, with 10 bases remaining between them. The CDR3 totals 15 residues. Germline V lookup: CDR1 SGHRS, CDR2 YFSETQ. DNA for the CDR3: TGCGCCAGCAGCTTAGACCAGGGAAGCACAGATACGCAGTATTTT. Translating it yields CASSLDQGSTDTQYF.

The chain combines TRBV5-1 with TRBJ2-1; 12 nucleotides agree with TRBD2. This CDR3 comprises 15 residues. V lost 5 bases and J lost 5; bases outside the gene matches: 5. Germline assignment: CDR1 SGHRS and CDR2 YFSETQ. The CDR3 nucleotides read TGCGCCAGCAGGACTAGCGGGAGTTCCCACAATGAGCAGTTCTTC. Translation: CASRTSGSSHNEQFF.

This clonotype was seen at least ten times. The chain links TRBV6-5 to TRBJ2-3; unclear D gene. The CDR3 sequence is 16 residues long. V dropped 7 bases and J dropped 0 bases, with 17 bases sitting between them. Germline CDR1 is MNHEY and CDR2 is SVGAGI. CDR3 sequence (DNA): TGTGCCAGCACCCCATTTGGCAAGATCAGCACAGATACGCAGTATTTT. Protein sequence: CASTPFGKISTDTQYF.

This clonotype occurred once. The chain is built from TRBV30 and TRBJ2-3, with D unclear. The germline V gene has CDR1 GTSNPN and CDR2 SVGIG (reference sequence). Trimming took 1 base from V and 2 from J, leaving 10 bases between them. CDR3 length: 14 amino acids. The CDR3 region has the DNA TGTGCCTGGAGTGGGGGTTCTGACACAGATACGCAGTATTTT. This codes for CAWSGGSDTDTQYF.

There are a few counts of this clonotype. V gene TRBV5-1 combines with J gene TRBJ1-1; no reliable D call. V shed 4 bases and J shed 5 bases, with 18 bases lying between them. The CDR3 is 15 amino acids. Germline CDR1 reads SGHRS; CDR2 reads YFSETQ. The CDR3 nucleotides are TGCGCCAGCAGCCCGTCCCGAGGTCTGGGAACTGAAGCTTTCTTT. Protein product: CASSPSRGLGTEAFF.

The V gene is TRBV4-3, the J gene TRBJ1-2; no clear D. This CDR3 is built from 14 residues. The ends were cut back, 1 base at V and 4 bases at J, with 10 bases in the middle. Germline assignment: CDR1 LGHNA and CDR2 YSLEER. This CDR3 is CASSQGLGFYGYTF. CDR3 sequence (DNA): TGCGCCAGCAGCCAAGGTCTAGGATTCTATGGCTACACCTTC.